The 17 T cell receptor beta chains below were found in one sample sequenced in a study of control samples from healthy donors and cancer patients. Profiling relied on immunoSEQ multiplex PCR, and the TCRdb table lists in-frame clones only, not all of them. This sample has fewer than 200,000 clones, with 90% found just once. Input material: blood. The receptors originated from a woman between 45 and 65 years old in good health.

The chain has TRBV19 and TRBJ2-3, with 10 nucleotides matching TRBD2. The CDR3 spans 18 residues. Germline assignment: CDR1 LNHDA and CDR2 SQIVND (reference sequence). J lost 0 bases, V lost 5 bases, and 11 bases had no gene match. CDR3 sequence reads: CASSPGLAEAPSTDTQYF. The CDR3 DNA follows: TGTGCCAGTAGTCCTGGACTAGCGGAGGCTCCTAGCACAGATACGCAGTATTTT. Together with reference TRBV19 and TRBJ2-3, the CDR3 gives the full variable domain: DGGITQSPKYLFRKEGQNVTLSCEQNLNHDAMYWYRQDPGQGLRLIYYSQIVNDFQKGDIAEGYSVSREKKESFPLTVTSAQKNPTAFYLCASSPGLAEAPSTDTQYFGPGTRLTVL.

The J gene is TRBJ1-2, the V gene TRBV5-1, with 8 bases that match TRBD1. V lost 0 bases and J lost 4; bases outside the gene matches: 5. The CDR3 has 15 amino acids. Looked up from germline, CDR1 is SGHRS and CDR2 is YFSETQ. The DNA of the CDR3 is TGCGCCAGCAGCTTGGATACAGGGGGGGTCTATGGCTACACCTTC. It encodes CASSLDTGGVYGYTF.

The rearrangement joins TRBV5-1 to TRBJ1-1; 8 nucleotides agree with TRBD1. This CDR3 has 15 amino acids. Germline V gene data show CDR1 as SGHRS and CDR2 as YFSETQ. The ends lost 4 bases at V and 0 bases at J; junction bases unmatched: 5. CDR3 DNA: TGCGCCAGCAGCCCACTGACAGGGGTGAACACTGAAGCTTTCTTT. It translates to CASSPLTGVNTEAFF.

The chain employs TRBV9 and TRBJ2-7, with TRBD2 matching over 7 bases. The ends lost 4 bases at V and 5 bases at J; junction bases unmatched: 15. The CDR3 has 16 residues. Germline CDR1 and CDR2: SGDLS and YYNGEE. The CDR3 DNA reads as TGTGCCAGCAGCTCATATCCTGCAGCGGGAAGAGACGAGCAGTACTTC. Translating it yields CASSSYPAAGRDEQYF.

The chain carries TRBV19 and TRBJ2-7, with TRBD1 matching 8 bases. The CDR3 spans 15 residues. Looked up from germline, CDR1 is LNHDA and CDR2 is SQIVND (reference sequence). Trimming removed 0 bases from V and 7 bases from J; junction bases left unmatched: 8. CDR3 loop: CASSIDLLTGAEQYF. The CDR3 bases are TGTGCCAGTAGTATAGATCTCCTGACAGGGGCTGAGCAGTACTTC.

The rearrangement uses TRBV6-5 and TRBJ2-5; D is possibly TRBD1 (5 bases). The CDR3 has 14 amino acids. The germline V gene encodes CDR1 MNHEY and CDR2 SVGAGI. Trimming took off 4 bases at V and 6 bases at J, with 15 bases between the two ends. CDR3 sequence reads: CASSSLYSGKTQYF. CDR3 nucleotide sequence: TGTGCCAGCAGTTCCCTATACTCAGGGAAGACCCAGTACTTC.

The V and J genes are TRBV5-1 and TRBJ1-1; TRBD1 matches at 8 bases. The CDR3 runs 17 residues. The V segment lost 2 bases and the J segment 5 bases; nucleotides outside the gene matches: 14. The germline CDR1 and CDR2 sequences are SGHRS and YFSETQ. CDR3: CASSFDPWQGAGTEAFF. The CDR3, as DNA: TGCGCCAGCAGCTTCGACCCCTGGCAGGGGGCGGGGACTGAAGCTTTCTTT.

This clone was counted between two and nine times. The CDR3 DNA follows: TGCGCCAGCAGCTCGACAGGGGTGAACACTGAAGCTTTCTTT. Translation gives CASSSTGVNTEAFF. The V call is TRBV5-1, the J call TRBJ1-1; the match to TRBD1 covers 8 bases. The CDR3 runs 14 residues. With V trimmed by 3 bases and J by 0 bases, 1 base remained unmatched. Germline V gene sequence: CDR1 SGHRS, CDR2 YFSETQ.

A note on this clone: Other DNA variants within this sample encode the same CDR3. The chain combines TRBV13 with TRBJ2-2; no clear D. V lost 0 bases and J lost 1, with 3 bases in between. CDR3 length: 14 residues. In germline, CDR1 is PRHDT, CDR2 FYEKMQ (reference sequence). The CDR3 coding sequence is TGTGCCAGCAGCTTAGGAGGGAACACCGGGGAGCTGTTTTTT. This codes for CASSLGGNTGELFF.

The CDR3 here is CASSLGTARDYLTDTQYF. The CDR3 nucleotides are TGTGCCAGCAGTTTGGGGACAGCCCGGGACTACCTCACAGATACGCAGTATTTT. V and J are TRBV6-2 or TRBV6-3 and TRBJ2-3; D tentatively fits TRBD1 or TRBD2 (7 bases each). The V gene lost 4 bases and the J gene lost 2 bases, with 22 bases spanning the gap. This CDR3 is 18 amino acids long. Per the germline V gene, CDR1 is MNHEY and CDR2 is SVGEGT.

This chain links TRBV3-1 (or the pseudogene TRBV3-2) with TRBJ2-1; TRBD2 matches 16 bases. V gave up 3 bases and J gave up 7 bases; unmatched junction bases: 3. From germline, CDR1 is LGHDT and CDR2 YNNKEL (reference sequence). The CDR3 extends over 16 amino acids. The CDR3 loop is CASSQGLAGGANEQFF. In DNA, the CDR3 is TGTGCCAGCAGCCAGGGACTAGCGGGAGGGGCTAATGAGCAGTTCTTC.

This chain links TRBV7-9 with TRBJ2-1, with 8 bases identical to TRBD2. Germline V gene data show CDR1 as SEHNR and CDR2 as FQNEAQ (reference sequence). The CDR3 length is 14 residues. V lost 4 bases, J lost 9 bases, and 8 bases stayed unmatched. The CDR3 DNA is TGTGCCAGCAGCTCCGGGACTAGTTACGGTGAGCAGTTCTTC. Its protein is CASSSGTSYGEQFF. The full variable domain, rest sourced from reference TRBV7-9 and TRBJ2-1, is DTGVSQNPRHKITKRGQNVTFRCDPISEHNRLYWYRQTLGQGPEFLTYFQNEAQLEKSRLLSDRFSAERPKGSFSTLEIQRTEQGDSAMYLCASSSGTSYGEQFFGPGTRLTVL.

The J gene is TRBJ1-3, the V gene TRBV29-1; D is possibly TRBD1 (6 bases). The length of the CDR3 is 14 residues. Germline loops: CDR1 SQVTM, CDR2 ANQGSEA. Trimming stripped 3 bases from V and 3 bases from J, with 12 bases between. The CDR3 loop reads CSVEGGLVGNTIYF. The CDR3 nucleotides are TGCAGCGTTGAGGGGGGGCTCGTTGGAAACACCATATATTTT.

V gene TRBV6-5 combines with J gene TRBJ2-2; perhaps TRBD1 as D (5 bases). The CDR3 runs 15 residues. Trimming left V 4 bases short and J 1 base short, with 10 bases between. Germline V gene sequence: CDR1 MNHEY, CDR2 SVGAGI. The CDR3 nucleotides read TGTGCCAGCAGTTCTGGACAAGTGAACACCGGGGAGCTGTTTTTT. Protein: CASSSGQVNTGELFF.

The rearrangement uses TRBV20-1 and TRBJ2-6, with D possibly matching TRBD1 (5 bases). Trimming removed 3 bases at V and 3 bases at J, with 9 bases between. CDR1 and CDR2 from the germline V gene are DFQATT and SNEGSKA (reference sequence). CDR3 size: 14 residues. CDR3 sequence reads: CSASPRVGANVLTF. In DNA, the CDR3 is TGCAGTGCTAGTCCCAGGGTTGGGGCCAACGTCCTGACTTTC.

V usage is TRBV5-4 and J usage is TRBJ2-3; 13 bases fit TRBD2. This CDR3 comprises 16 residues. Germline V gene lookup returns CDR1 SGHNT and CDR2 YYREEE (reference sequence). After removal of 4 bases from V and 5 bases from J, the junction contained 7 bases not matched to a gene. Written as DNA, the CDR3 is TGTGCCAGCAGCGAGGGACTAGCGGGATTCATAGATACGCAGTATTTT. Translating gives CASSEGLAGFIDTQYF.

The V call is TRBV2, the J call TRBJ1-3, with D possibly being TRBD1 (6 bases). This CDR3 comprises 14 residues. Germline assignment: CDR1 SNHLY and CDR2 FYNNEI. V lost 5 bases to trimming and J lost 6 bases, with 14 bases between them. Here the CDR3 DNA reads TGTGCCAGCAGTCTCGGGGGGCGGGAAAACACCATATATTTT. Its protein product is CASSLGGRENTIYF.